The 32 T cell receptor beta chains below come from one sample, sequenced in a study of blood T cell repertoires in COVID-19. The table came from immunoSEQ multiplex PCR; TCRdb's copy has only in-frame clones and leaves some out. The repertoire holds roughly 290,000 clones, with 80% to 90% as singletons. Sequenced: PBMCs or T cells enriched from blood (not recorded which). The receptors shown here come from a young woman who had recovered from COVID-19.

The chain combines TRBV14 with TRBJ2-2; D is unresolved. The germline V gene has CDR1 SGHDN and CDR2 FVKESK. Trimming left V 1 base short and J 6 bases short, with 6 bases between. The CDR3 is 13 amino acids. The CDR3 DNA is TGTGCCAGCAGCCAAGTGCGTGCCGGGGAGCTGTTTTTT. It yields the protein CASSQVRAGELFF.

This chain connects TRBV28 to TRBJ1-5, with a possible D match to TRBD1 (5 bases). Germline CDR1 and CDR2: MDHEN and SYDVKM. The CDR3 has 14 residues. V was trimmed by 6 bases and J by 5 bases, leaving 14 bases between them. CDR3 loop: CASRWSGFYQPQHF. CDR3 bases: TGTGCCAGCAGGTGGTCAGGGTTTTATCAGCCCCAGCATTTT.

CDR3 sequence (DNA): TGTGCCAGTACCTTACCGACGGGACAGGGCGAGAACACTGAAGCTTTCTTT. It specifies CASTLPTGQGENTEAFF. J is TRBJ1-1 and V is TRBV19, with 9 positions matching TRBD1. This CDR3 region has 17 residues. V shed 7 bases and J 1 base; nucleotides not matched to a gene: 13. Germline CDR1 LNHDA, CDR2 SQIVND (reference sequence).

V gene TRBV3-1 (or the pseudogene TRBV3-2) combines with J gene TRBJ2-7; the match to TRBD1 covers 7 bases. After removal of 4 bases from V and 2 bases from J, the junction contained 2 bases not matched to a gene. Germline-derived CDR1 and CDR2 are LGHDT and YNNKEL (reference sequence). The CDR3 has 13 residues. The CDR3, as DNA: TGTGCCAGCAGCCGGGGGACAGCCTACGAGCAGTACTTC. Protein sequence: CASSRGTAYEQYF.

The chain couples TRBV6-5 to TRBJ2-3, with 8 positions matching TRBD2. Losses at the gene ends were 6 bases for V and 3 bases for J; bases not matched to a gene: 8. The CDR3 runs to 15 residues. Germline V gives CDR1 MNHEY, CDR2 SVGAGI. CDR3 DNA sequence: TGTGCCAGCAGCCCCCTACGGGGGGGGACAGATACGCAGTATTTT. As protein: CASSPLRGGTDTQYF.

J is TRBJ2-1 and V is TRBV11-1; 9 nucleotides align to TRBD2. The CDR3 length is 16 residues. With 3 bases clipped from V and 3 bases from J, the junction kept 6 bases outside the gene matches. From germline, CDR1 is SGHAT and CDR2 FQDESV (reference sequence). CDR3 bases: TGTGCCAGCAGCTTCCTTAGCGGGAGCGACTACAATGAGCAGTTCTTC. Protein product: CASSFLSGSDYNEQFF.

CDR3 in amino acids: CASSFSANYGYTF. The CDR3 DNA reads as TGTGCCAGCAGTTTTTCAGCTAACTATGGCTACACCTTC. This chain uses TRBV27 with TRBJ1-2; D gene unclear. Germline CDR1 MNHEY, CDR2 SMNVEV (reference sequence). This CDR3 contains 13 residues. Trimming removed 3 bases from V and 0 bases from J, with 5 bases in between.

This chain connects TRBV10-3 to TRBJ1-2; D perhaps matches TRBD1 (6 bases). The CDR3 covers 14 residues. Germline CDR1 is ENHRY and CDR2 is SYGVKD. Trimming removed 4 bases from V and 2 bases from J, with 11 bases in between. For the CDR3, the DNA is TGTGCCATCAGTGTGGGGCAGGGGAACTATGGCTACACCTTC. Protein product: CAISVGQGNYGYTF.

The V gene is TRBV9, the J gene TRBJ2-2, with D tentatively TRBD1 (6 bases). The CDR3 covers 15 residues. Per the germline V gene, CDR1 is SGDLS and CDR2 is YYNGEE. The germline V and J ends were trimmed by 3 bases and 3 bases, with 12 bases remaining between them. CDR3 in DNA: TGTGCCAGCAGCGCGAACAGGGTTTACACCGGGGAGCTGTTTTTT. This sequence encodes CASSANRVYTGELFF. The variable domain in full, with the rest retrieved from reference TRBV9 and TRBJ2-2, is DSGVTQTPKHLITATGQRVTLRCSPRSGDLSVYWYQQSLDQGLQFLIQYYNGEERAKGNILERFSAQQFPDLHSELNLSSLELGDSALYFCASSANRVYTGELFFGEGSRLTVL.

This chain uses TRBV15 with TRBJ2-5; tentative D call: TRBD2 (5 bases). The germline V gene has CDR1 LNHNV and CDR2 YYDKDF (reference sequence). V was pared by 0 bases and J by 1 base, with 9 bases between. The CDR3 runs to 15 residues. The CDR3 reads CATSRDGAVQETQYF. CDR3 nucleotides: TGTGCCACCAGCAGAGATGGAGCGGTCCAAGAGACCCAGTACTTC.

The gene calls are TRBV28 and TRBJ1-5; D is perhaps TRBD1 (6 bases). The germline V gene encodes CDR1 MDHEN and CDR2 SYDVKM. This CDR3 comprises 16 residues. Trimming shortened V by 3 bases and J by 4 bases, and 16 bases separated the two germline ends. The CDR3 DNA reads TGTGCCAGCAGTTTGGTGACGGACAGACTAAATCAGCCCCAGCATTTT. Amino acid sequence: CASSLVTDRLNQPQHF.

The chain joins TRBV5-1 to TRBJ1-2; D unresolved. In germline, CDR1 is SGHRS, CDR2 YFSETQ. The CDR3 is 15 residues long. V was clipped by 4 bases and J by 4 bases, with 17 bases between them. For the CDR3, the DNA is TGCGCCAGCAGCCTAGACCTTCCATCCGGCTATGGCTACACCTTC. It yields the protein CASSLDLPSGYGYTF.

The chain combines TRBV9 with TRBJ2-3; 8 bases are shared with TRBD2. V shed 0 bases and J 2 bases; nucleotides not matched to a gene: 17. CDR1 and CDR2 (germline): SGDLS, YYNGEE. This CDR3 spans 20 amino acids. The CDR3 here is CASSVDPPGVVAGTTDTQYF. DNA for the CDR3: TGTGCCAGCAGCGTAGACCCCCCCGGGGTAGTAGCGGGGACCACAGATACGCAGTATTTT.

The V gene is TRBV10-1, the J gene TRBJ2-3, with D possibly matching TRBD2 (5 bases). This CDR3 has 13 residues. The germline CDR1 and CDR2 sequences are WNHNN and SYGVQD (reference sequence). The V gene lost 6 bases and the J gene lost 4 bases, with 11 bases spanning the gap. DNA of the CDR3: TGCGCCAGCAGCTCGCGGGCCGCAGATACGCAGTATTTT. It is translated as CASSSRAADTQYF.

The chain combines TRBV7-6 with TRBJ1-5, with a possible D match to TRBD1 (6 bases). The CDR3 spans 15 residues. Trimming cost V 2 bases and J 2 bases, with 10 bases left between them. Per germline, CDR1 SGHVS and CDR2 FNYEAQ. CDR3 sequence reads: CASSLYSGGNQPQHF. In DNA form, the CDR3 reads TGTGCCAGCAGCTTATATTCAGGGGGCAATCAGCCCCAGCATTTT.

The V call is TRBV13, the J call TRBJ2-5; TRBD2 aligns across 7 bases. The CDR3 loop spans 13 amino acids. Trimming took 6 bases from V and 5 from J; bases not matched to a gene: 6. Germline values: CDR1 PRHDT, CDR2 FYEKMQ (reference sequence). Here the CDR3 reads CASSRREWETQYF. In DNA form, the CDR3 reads TGTGCCAGCAGTCGGCGGGAGTGGGAGACCCAGTACTTC. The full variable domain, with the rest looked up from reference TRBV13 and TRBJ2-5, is AAGVIQSPRHLIKEKRETATLKCYPIPRHDTVYWYQQGPGQDPQFLISFYEKMQSDKGSIPDRFSAQQFSDYHSELNMSSLELGDSALYFCASSRREWETQYFGPGTRLLVL.

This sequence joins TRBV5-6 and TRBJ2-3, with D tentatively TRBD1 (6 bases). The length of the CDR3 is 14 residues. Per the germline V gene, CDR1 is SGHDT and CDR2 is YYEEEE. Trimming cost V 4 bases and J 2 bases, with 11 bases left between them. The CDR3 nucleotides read TGTGCCAGCAGCCCTCGGACAGCCACAGATACGCAGTATTTT. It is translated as CASSPRTATDTQYF.

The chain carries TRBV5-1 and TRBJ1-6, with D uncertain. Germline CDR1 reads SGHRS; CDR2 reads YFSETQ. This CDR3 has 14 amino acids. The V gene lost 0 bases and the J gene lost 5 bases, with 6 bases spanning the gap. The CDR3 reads CASSLATDNSPLHF. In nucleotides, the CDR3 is TGCGCCAGCAGCTTGGCTACGGATAATTCACCCCTCCACTTT. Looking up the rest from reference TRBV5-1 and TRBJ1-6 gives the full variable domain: KAGVTQTPRYLIKTRGQQVTLSCSPISGHRSVSWYQQTPGQGLQFLFEYFSETQRNKGNFPGRFSGRQFSNSRSEMNVSTLELGDSALYLCASSLATDNSPLHFGNGTRLTVT.

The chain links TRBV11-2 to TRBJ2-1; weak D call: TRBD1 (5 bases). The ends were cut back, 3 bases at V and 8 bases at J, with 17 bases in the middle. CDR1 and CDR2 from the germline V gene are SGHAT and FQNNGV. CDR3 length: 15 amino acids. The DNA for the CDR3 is TGTGCCAGCAGCTTCCCCTACGCCACAGGAGATGAGCAGTTCTTC. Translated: CASSFPYATGDEQFF.

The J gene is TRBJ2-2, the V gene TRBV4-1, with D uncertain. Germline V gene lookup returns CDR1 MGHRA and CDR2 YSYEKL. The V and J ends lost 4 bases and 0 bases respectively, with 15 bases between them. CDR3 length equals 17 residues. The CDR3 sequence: CASSLLGWAANTGELFF. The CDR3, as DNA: TGCGCCAGCAGCCTCCTCGGATGGGCAGCGAACACCGGGGAGCTGTTTTTT.

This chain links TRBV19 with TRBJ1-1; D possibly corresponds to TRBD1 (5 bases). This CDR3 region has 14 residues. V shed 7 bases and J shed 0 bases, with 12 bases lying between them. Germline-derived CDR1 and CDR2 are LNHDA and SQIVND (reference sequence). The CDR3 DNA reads TGTGCCAGTACCCAGCGGGGCCTGAACACTGAAGCTTTCTTT. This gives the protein CASTQRGLNTEAFF.

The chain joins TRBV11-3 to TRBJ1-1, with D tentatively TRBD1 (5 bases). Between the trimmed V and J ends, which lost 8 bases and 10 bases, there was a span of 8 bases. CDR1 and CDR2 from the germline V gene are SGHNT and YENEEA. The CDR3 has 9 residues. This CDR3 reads CASVGGAFF. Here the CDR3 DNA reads TGTGCCAGCGTGGGGGGAGCTTTCTTT.

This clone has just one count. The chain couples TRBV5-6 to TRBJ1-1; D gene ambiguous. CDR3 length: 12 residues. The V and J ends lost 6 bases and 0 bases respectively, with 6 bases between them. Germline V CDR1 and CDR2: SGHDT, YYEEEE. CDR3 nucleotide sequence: TGTGCCAGCAAGAGGTTGAACACTGAAGCTTTCTTT. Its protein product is CASKRLNTEAFF.

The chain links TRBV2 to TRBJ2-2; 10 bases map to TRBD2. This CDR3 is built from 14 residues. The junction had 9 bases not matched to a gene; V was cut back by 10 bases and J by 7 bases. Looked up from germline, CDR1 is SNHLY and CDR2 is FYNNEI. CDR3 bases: TGTGCCACACAAAGACTAGCGGGCGGCGGGGAGCTGTTTTTT. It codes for CATQRLAGGGELFF.

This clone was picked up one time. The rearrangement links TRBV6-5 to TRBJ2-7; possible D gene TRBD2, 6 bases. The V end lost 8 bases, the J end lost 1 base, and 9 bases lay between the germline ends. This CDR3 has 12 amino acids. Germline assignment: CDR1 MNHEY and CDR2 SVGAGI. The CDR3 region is CASHRGSYEQYF. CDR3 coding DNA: TGTGCCAGCCATCGGGGGTCCTACGAGCAGTACTTC.

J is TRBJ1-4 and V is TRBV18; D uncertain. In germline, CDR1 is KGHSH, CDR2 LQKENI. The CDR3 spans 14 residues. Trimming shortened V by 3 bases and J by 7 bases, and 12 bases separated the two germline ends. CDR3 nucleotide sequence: TGTGCCAGCTCACCGGCCACCACCGTTGAAAAACTGTTTTTT. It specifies CASSPATTVEKLFF.

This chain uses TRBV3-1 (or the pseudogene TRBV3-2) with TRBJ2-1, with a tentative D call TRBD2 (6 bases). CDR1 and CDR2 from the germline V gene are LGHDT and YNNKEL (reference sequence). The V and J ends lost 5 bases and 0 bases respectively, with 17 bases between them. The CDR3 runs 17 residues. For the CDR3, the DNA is TGTGCCAGCAGCAACGACGGTCCGGGAGCCTCCTACAATGAGCAGTTCTTC. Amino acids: CASSNDGPGASYNEQFF.

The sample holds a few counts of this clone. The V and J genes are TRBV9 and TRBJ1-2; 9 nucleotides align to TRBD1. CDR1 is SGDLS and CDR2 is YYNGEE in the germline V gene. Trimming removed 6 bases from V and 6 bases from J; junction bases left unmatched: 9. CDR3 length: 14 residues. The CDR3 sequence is CASTSDRGYDGYTF. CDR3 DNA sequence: TGTGCCAGCACCTCAGACAGGGGGTATGATGGCTACACCTTC.

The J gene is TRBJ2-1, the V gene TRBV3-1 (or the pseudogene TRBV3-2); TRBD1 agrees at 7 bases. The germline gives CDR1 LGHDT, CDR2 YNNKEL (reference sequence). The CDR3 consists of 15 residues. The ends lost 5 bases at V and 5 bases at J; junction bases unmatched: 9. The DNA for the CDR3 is TGTGCCAGCAGCGAACAGGGACAGATCCACAATGAGCAGTTCTTC. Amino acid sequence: CASSEQGQIHNEQFF.

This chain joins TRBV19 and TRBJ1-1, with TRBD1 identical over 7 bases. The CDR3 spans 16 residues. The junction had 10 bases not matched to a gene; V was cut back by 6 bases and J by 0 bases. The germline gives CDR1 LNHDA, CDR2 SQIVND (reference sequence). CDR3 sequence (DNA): TGTGCCAGTAGCCCCCCGACAGGGACCATGAACACTGAAGCTTTCTTT. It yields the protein CASSPPTGTMNTEAFF.

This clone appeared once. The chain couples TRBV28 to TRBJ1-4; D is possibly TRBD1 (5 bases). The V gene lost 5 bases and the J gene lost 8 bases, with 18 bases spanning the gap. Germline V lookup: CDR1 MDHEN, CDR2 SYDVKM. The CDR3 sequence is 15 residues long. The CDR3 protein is CASSGFVQGGEKLFF. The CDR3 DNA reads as TGTGCCAGCAGTGGATTTGTCCAGGGTGGGGAAAAACTGTTTTTT.

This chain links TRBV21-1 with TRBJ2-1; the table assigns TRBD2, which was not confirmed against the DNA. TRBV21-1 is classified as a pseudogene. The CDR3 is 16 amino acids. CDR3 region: CASSFQREREVNEQFF. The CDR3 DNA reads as TGTGCCAGCAGCTTTCAGAGGGAGCGGGAGGTAAATGAGCAGTTCTTC.